The rows below give T cell receptor beta chains drawn from one sample of a study of beta chain features in type 1 diabetes. Sequencing was performed with immunoSEQ multiplex PCR; in TCRdb, only in-frame clones are kept and a portion is missing. The sample gives roughly 370,000 clones, around 14% of which show up once; under 0.04% is in the top ten. Material for sequencing was naive CD4+ T cells from blood. These receptors all come from a man aged 30 to 39 in good health. CDR3s include the opening cysteine and the closing phenylalanine or tryptophan. Fields, in order: D gene, J gene, V gene, CDR3 length, clone size, CDR3 protein, CDR3 DNA. D genes are given only for firm matches. Not all rows give a size; the values are once, few, many and, for expanded clones, a class.

D: TRBD2; J: TRBJ2-5; V: TRBV4-3; length: 16; size: NA; CDR3: CASSQDWRGGTETQYF; DNA: TGCGCCAGCAGCCAAGATTGGCGGGGGGGCACGGAGACCCAGTACTTC
D: NA; J: TRBJ1-2; V: TRBV7-9; length: 14; size: few; CDR3: CASSFPEKGDGYTF; DNA: TGTGCCAGCAGCTTCCCTGAGAAGGGGGATGGCTACACCTTC
D: NA; J: TRBJ2-5; V: TRBV18; length: 14; size: NA; CDR3: CASSGNSYQETQYF; DNA: TGTGCCAGCTCAGGCAACTCGTACCAAGAGACCCAGTACTTC
D: TRBD1; J: TRBJ2-2; V: TRBV29-1; length: 13; size: NA; CDR3: CSVGQGTTGELFF; DNA: TGCAGCGTCGGACAGGGAACCACCGGGGAGCTGTTTTTT
D: TRBD2; J: TRBJ2-5; V: TRBV6-5; length: 15; size: NA; CDR3: CASSRLAVWQETQYF; DNA: TGTGCCAGCAGCCGACTAGCTGTTTGGCAAGAGACCCAGTACTTC
D: NA; J: TRBJ2-5; V: TRBV7-2; length: 12; size: few; CDR3: CASSPQKETQYF; DNA: TGTGCCAGCAGCCCTCAGAAGGAGACCCAGTACTTC
D: TRBD1; J: TRBJ2-3; V: TRBV6-5; length: 16; size: few; CDR3: CASSYSGQGRTDTQYF; DNA: TGTGCCAGCAGTTACTCAGGACAGGGACGCACAGATACGCAGTATTTT
D: TRBD1; J: TRBJ1-5; V: TRBV4-3; length: 14; size: NA; CDR3: CASSQETGNQPQHF; DNA: TGCGCCAGCAGCCAAGAGACAGGGAACCAGCCCCAGCATTTT
D: TRBD1; J: TRBJ1-5; V: TRBV6-6; length: 15; size: few; CDR3: CASSQGQGVVQPQHF; DNA: TGTGCCAGCAGTCAGGGACAGGGAGTAGTTCAGCCCCAGCATTTT
D: TRBD1; J: TRBJ1-5; V: TRBV30; length: 13; size: NA; CDR3: CAWRGGSNQPQHF; DNA: TGTGCCTGGAGAGGGGGCAGCAATCAGCCCCAGCATTTT
D: NA; J: TRBJ2-1; V: TRBV7-2; length: 13; size: few; CDR3: CASRTTVYNEQFF; DNA: TGTGCCAGCAGGACTACCGTCTACAATGAGCAGTTCTTC
D: TRBD1; J: TRBJ1-5; V: TRBV6-5; length: 14; size: NA; CDR3: CASSPRQGVQPQHF; DNA: TGTGCCAGCAGTCCCCGACAGGGGGTACAGCCCCAGCATTTT
D: TRBD2; J: TRBJ2-2; V: TRBV30; length: 15; size: NA; CDR3: CAGSELTSGSGELFF; DNA: TGTGCCGGGAGTGAGCTGACTAGCGGGAGCGGGGAGCTGTTTTTT
D: NA; J: TRBJ2-5; V: TRBV10-3; length: 15; size: few; CDR3: CAISGRDMLSETQYF; DNA: TGTGCCATCAGTGGACGGGATATGCTGAGCGAGACCCAGTACTTC
D: NA; J: TRBJ1-6; V: TRBV7-9; length: 14; size: few; CDR3: CASSLEGTHPPLHF; DNA: TGTGCCAGCAGCTTGGAGGGGACCCATCCACCCCTCCACTTT
D: TRBD1; J: TRBJ2-1; V: TRBV4-1; length: 14; size: NA; CDR3: CASSQETGVGEQFF; DNA: TGCGCCAGCAGCCAAGAGACAGGGGTTGGCGAGCAGTTCTTC
D: NA; J: TRBJ2-5; V: TRBV4-3; length: 14; size: NA; CDR3: CASSQWQGGETQYF; DNA: TGCGCCAGCAGCCAGTGGCAGGGTGGAGAGACCCAGTACTTC
D: NA; J: TRBJ2-5; V: TRBV4-3; length: 16; size: few; CDR3: CASSPEPGTYQETQYF; DNA: TGCGCCAGCAGCCCGGAACCCGGGACTTACCAAGAGACCCAGTACTTC
D: NA; J: TRBJ2-2; V: TRBV6-6; length: 12; size: NA; CDR3: CASSDNSGELFF; DNA: TGTGCCAGCAGCGATAACTCCGGGGAGCTGTTTTTT
D: NA; J: TRBJ2-1; V: TRBV5-1; length: 14; size: NA; CDR3: CASSLGRTDNEQFF; DNA: TGCGCCAGCAGCTTGGGACGGACAGACAATGAGCAGTTCTTC
D: TRBD1; J: TRBJ2-7; V: TRBV29-1; length: 13; size: NA; CDR3: CSVVFRQGYEQYF; DNA: TGCAGCGTTGTGTTTAGACAGGGCTACGAGCAGTACTTC
D: TRBD2; J: TRBJ2-1; V: TRBV5-4; length: 15; size: few; CDR3: CASSNPSGSDNEQFF; DNA: TGTGCCAGCAGCAACCCTAGCGGGAGTGACAATGAGCAGTTCTTC
D: NA; J: TRBJ1-4; V: TRBV14; length: 16; size: few; CDR3: CASSPLRGGDGEKLFF; DNA: TGTGCCAGCAGCCCTCTTAGAGGTGGAGATGGAGAAAAACTGTTTTTT
D: TRBD1; J: TRBJ2-7; V: TRBV4-3; length: 15; size: NA; CDR3: CASSEQGTGAYEQYF; DNA: TGCGCCAGCAGCGAGCAAGGGACAGGGGCCTACGAGCAGTACTTC
D: NA; J: TRBJ2-2; V: TRBV5-1; length: 13; size: NA; CDR3: CASSPWYTGELFF; DNA: TGCGCCAGCAGCCCCTGGTACACCGGGGAGCTGTTTTTT
D: NA; J: TRBJ2-1; V: TRBV5-4; length: 15; size: few; CDR3: CASSPPGGFYNEQFF; DNA: TGTGCCAGCAGCCCGCCTGGCGGGTTCTACAATGAGCAGTTCTTC
D: NA; J: TRBJ1-2; V: TRBV7-2; length: 14; size: NA; CDR3: CASSQRGQGYGYTF; DNA: TGTGCCAGCAGCCAGCGGGGCCAGGGTTATGGCTACACCTTC
D: NA; J: TRBJ2-5; V: TRBV29-1; length: 15; size: few; CDR3: CSAHRDTGTQETQYF; DNA: TGCAGCGCCCACCGGGACACCGGAACCCAAGAGACCCAGTACTTC
D: NA; J: TRBJ1-4; V: TRBV4-1; length: 16; size: few; CDR3: CASSQKRAATNEKLFF; DNA: TGCGCCAGCAGCCAGAAGAGGGCTGCAACTAATGAAAAACTGTTTTTT
D: TRBD1; J: TRBJ1-1; V: TRBV30; length: 14; size: few; CDR3: CACKYYRGRGEAFF; DNA: TGTGCCTGCAAATACTACAGGGGAAGGGGTGAAGCTTTCTTT
D: TRBD2; J: TRBJ2-1; V: TRBV30; length: 16; size: few; CDR3: CAHITSGSHWGNEQFF; DNA: TGTGCCCACATTACTAGCGGGAGCCATTGGGGCAATGAGCAGTTCTTC
D: NA; J: TRBJ1-5; V: TRBV6-5; length: 14; size: NA; CDR3: CASSSGARGQPQHF; DNA: TGTGCCAGCAGTTCGGGGGCGCGGGGTCAGCCCCAGCATTTT
D: NA; J: TRBJ2-3; V: TRBV4-3; length: 18; size: few; CDR3: CASSQDLVWASGTDTQYF; DNA: TGCGCCAGCAGCCAAGATCTTGTGTGGGCCTCTGGCACAGATACGCAGTATTTT
D: TRBD2; J: TRBJ2-1; V: TRBV29-1; length: 15; size: few; CDR3: CSVEPGLAGADEQFF; DNA: TGCAGCGTTGAGCCGGGACTAGCGGGAGCCGATGAGCAGTTCTTC
D: NA; J: TRBJ1-2; V: TRBV7-2; length: 16; size: NA; CDR3: CASSLALGSPGGSYTF; DNA: TGTGCCAGCAGCTTAGCGCTAGGCAGCCCCGGCGGGAGCTACACCTTC
D: TRBD1; J: TRBJ2-3; V: TRBV5-1; length: 14; size: NA; CDR3: CASSTTGDTDTQYF; DNA: TGCGCCAGCAGTACGACAGGGGATACAGATACGCAGTATTTT
D: TRBD1; J: TRBJ2-2; V: TRBV9; length: 14; size: NA; CDR3: CASRTGFNTGELFF; DNA: TGTGCCAGCAGGACAGGGTTTAACACCGGGGAGCTGTTTTTT
D: NA; J: TRBJ2-1; V: TRBV9; length: 12; size: few; CDR3: CASSAQGSEQFF; DNA: TGTGCCAGCAGCGCCCAGGGATCTGAGCAGTTCTTC
D: NA; J: TRBJ2-4; V: TRBV7-9; length: 15; size: NA; CDR3: CASSLEQLGENIQYF; DNA: TGTGCCAGCAGCTTAGAGCAATTGGGGGAAAACATTCAGTACTTC
D: NA; J: TRBJ2-3; V: TRBV25-1; length: 13; size: few; CDR3: CASNPPEGYTQYF; DNA: TGTGCCAGCAATCCGCCCGAAGGGTATACGCAGTATTTT
D: NA; J: TRBJ2-3; V: TRBV6-5; length: 15; size: few; CDR3: CASSPGPAMGDTQYF; DNA: TGTGCCAGCAGTCCGGGACCAGCAATGGGTGATACGCAGTATTTT
D: TRBD1; J: TRBJ1-5; V: TRBV29-1; length: 13; size: NA; CDR3: CSVVQGAGQPQHF; DNA: TGCAGCGTCGTTCAGGGGGCCGGGCAGCCCCAGCATTTT
D: NA; J: TRBJ1-2; V: TRBV11-2; length: 13; size: NA; CDR3: CASSPDRNYGYTF; DNA: TGTGCCAGCAGCCCGGACCGCAACTATGGCTACACCTTC
D: NA; J: TRBJ2-7; V: TRBV7-6; length: 14; size: few; CDR3: CASSLGSRGYEQYF; DNA: TGTGCCAGCAGCTTAGGGAGCAGGGGCTACGAGCAGTACTTC
D: NA; J: TRBJ2-5; V: TRBV29-1; length: 15; size: NA; CDR3: CSVDSQRDFQETQYF; DNA: TGCAGCGTTGATAGCCAGAGAGACTTCCAAGAGACCCAGTACTTC
D: NA; J: TRBJ2-3; V: TRBV5-1; length: 12; size: few; CDR3: CASSLTADTQYF; DNA: TGCGCCAGCAGCTTGACAGCAGATACGCAGTATTTT
D: TRBD2; J: TRBJ2-3; V: TRBV4-3; length: 15; size: NA; CDR3: CASSLRAGGTDTQYF; DNA: TGCGCCAGCAGCCTTCGAGCGGGGGGGACAGATACGCAGTATTTT
D: NA; J: TRBJ1-1; V: TRBV15; length: 13; size: NA; CDR3: CATSSGVNTEAFF; DNA: TGTGCCACCAGCAGTGGGGTGAACACTGAAGCTTTCTTT
D: NA; J: TRBJ1-4; V: TRBV4-3; length: 16; size: few; CDR3: CASSQVAQGSGEKLFF; DNA: TGCGCCAGCAGCCAAGTCGCCCAAGGATCGGGGGAAAAACTGTTTTTT
D: NA; J: TRBJ2-2; V: TRBV7-3; length: 16; size: NA; CDR3: CASSPTLAGSPGELFF; DNA: TGTGCCAGCAGCCCCACACTTGCCGGGAGTCCCGGGGAGCTGTTTTTT
D: NA; J: TRBJ2-5; V: TRBV2; length: 14; size: few; CDR3: CASSEGRGRETQYF; DNA: TGTGCCAGCAGTGAGGGGAGGGGGCGAGAGACCCAGTACTTC
D: TRBD1; J: TRBJ1-1; V: TRBV29-1; length: 12; size: few; CDR3: CSATGGGTEAFF; DNA: TGCAGCGCCACAGGGGGTGGCACTGAAGCTTTCTTT